The next 25 T cell receptor beta chains were all read from a single sample in a study of blood T cell repertoires in COVID-19. Sequenced by immunoSEQ multiplex PCR; TCRdb stores in-frame clones only, minus some. The top ten hold around 3.1% of the sample, which has about 220,000 clones, around 82% seen once. Material: peripheral blood. The source is a woman aged 25 to 39 who had recovered from COVID-19.

This clone was recorded once. J is TRBJ2-5 and V is TRBV4-1; D possibly corresponds to TRBD1 (6 bases). From germline, CDR1 is MGHRA and CDR2 YSYEKL. The V gene lost 0 bases and the J gene lost 5 bases, with 19 bases spanning the gap. CDR3 size: 17 residues. For the CDR3, the DNA is TGCGCCAGCAGCCAAGAGCCCCTCCCAGGGGCAGGGGAGACCCAGTACTTC. As protein: CASSQEPLPGAGETQYF.

The chain uses TRBV28 and TRBJ2-7; no firm D call. Between the trimmed V and J ends, which lost 3 bases and 5 bases, there was a span of 2 bases. The germline V gene has CDR1 MDHEN and CDR2 SYDVKM. The CDR3 has 10 amino acids. The CDR3 here is CASSFDEQYF. In DNA, the CDR3 is TGTGCCAGCAGTTTCGACGAGCAGTACTTC.

The chain has TRBV7-6 and TRBJ2-7, with 9 bases matching TRBD1. J gave up 0 bases and V 5 bases, and 5 bases lay outside the gene matches. The CDR3 has 15 residues. From germline, CDR1 is SGHVS and CDR2 FNYEAQ. For the CDR3, the DNA is TGTGCCAGCAGCCTAGGGACAGGGAGCTCCTACGAGCAGTACTTC. Translated: CASSLGTGSSYEQYF.

The rearrangement links TRBV5-6 to TRBJ1-5, with D possibly being TRBD1 (5 bases). Germline V gene lookup returns CDR1 SGHDT and CDR2 YYEEEE. V was clipped by 4 bases and J by 2 bases, with 16 bases between them. CDR3 length: 16 residues. Here the CDR3 reads CASSRGVGGGNQPQHF. In nucleotides, the CDR3 is TGTGCCAGCAGCCGCGGGGTGGGGGGTGGCAATCAGCCCCAGCATTTT. The variable domain in full, with the rest retrieved from reference TRBV5-6 and TRBJ1-5, is DAGVTQSPTHLIKTRGQQVTLRCSPKSGHDTVSWYQQALGQGPQFIFQYYEEEERQRGNFPDRFSGHQFPNYSSELNVNALLLGDSALYLCASSRGVGGGNQPQHFGDGTRLSIL.

The rearrangement joins TRBV6-2 or TRBV6-3 to TRBJ2-7; no clear D gene. The CDR3 runs to 13 residues. Trimming shortened V by 6 bases and J by 6 bases, and 15 bases separated the two germline ends. Looked up from germline, CDR1 is MNHEY and CDR2 is SVGEGT. CDR3 protein: CASSLNAVIEQYF. The CDR3 coding sequence is TGTGCCAGCAGCCTTAACGCAGTGATCGAGCAGTACTTC.

The gene calls are TRBV5-4 and TRBJ1-6, with D possibly TRBD1 on 5 matching bases. There are 14 residues in the CDR3. CDR1 is SGHNT and CDR2 is YYREEE in the germline V gene (reference sequence). Trimming pared 5 bases from V and 7 bases from J, leaving 13 bases between. The CDR3 bases are TGTGCCAGCAGACCAGACAGACAAAATTCACCCCTCCACTTT. It is translated as CASRPDRQNSPLHF. The whole variable domain, filled in from reference TRBV5-4 and TRBJ1-6, reads ETGVTQSPTHLIKTRGQQVTLRCSSQSGHNTVSWYQQALGQGPQFIFQYYREEENGRGNFPPRFSGLQFPNYSSELNVNALELDDSALYLCASRPDRQNSPLHFGNGTRLTVT.

This chain links TRBV27 with TRBJ2-3, with a tentative D call TRBD2 (6 bases). The V and J ends lost 5 bases and 2 bases respectively, with 17 bases between them. The CDR3 runs to 16 residues. Germline assignment: CDR1 MNHEY and CDR2 SMNVEV (reference sequence). The DNA for the CDR3 is TGTGCCAGCAGTCCGGGTTGGGGACTTCTCACAGATACGCAGTATTTT. Its translation: CASSPGWGLLTDTQYF.

The chain links TRBV5-6 to TRBJ1-1; no definite D call. The CDR3 length is 15 residues. V was pared by 3 bases and J by 3 bases, with 15 bases between. Per the germline V gene, CDR1 is SGHDT and CDR2 is YYEEEE. The CDR3 loop is CASSSLVLGDTEAFF. Written as DNA, the CDR3 is TGTGCCAGCAGCTCATTAGTGCTGGGCGACACTGAAGCTTTCTTT.

The chain couples TRBV6-5 to TRBJ1-1; D may be TRBD1 (6 bases). V lost 7 bases and J 0 bases, leaving 15 bases between the germline ends. There are 15 residues in the CDR3. CDR1 is MNHEY, CDR2 SVGAGI, per germline. The DNA of the CDR3 is TGTGCCAGCACCCTAAGAGGGGGAGTGAACACTGAAGCTTTCTTT. It encodes CASTLRGGVNTEAFF.

The V and J genes are TRBV13 and TRBJ1-3; TRBD1 matches 8 bases. CDR1 PRHDT and CDR2 FYEKMQ come from the germline V gene (reference sequence). The V segment lost 3 bases and the J segment 3 bases; nucleotides outside the gene matches: 7. This CDR3 region has 16 residues. The CDR3: CASSFYGQGFGNTIYF. The CDR3 coding sequence is TGTGCCAGCAGCTTCTACGGACAGGGTTTTGGAAACACCATATATTTT.

The rearrangement links TRBV4-2 to TRBJ1-2, with 11 bases identical to TRBD1. Germline lookup yields CDR1 LGHNA and CDR2 YNFKEQ. The CDR3 sequence is 17 residues long. V lost 0 bases and J lost 6; bases outside the gene matches: 9. The DNA of the CDR3 is TGTGCCAGCAGCCAAGACGTAGGACAGGGGGCGCAGAATGGCTACACCTTC. Its translation: CASSQDVGQGAQNGYTF.

The V call is TRBV19, the J call TRBJ2-3; 10 bases match TRBD2. There are 15 residues in the CDR3. Germline lookup yields CDR1 LNHDA and CDR2 SQIVND (reference sequence). V was pared by 7 bases and J by 7 bases, with 11 bases of the junction left unmatched. CDR3 DNA sequence: TGTGCCAGTACCAACTTAGCGGGAGGTTTCAATACGCAGTATTTT. Translating gives CASTNLAGGFNTQYF.

The CDR3 region is CASSAGPAGTGELFF. DNA of the CDR3: TGTGCCAGCAGCGCGGGACCAGCGGGGACCGGGGAGCTGTTTTTT. This chain links TRBV9 with TRBJ2-2, with TRBD2 identical over 7 bases. The CDR3 covers 15 residues. Germline V gene lookup returns CDR1 SGDLS and CDR2 YYNGEE. The V segment lost 3 bases and the J segment 5 bases; nucleotides outside the gene matches: 7.

The chain combines TRBV30 with TRBJ2-1; 8 nucleotides line up with TRBD2. Germline CDR1 GTSNPN, CDR2 SVGIG (reference sequence). Trimming took 5 bases from V and 9 from J; bases not matched to a gene: 9. This CDR3 comprises 13 residues. The CDR3 loop is CAWGGGRPGEQFF. CDR3 DNA: TGTGCCTGGGGAGGCGGGAGGCCCGGTGAGCAGTTCTTC. The variable domain in full, completed from reference TRBV30 and TRBJ2-1, reads SQTIHQWPATLVQPVGSPLSLECTVEGTSNPNLYWYRQAAGRGLQLLFYSVGIGQISSEVPQNLSASRPQDRQFILSSKKLLLSDSGFYLCAWGGGRPGEQFFGPGTRLTVL.

The V gene is TRBV5-5, the J gene TRBJ2-3; 8 nucleotides agree with TRBD2. Unmatched junction bases numbered 2, after V lost 7 bases and J lost 7 bases. The CDR3 length is 11 residues. Germline assignment: CDR1 SGHKS and CDR2 YYEKEE (reference sequence). The DNA of the CDR3 is TGTGCCAGCTTAGCGGGGTATACGCAGTATTTT. Protein: CASLAGYTQYF.

The chain carries TRBV11-1 and TRBJ2-7; D ambiguous. Trimming pared 4 bases from V and 5 bases from J, leaving 12 bases between. Looked up from germline, CDR1 is SGHAT and CDR2 is FQDESV (reference sequence). CDR3 length equals 13 residues. CDR3 in DNA: TGTGCCAGCAGCTCCGACTCGCGCCACGAGCAGTACTTC. This codes for CASSSDSRHEQYF.

The chain carries TRBV5-1 and TRBJ2-3, with TRBD2 matching 7 bases. This CDR3 is built from 15 residues. Unmatched junction bases numbered 9, after V lost 4 bases and J lost 4 bases. CDR1 and CDR2 from the germline V gene are SGHRS and YFSETQ. Written as DNA, the CDR3 is TGCGCCAGCAGCCCCCGGGCGGGAGTAGCAGATACGCAGTATTTT. Encoded protein: CASSPRAGVADTQYF.

The gene calls are TRBV6-5 and TRBJ1-4; TRBD1 aligns across 7 bases. CDR3 size: 12 residues. Germline V gene sequence: CDR1 MNHEY, CDR2 SVGAGI. J lost 12 bases, V lost 5 bases, and 6 bases had no gene match. CDR3 sequence: CASSPRRGQLFF. The CDR3 DNA sequence: TGTGCCAGCAGTCCCCGGAGGGGGCAACTGTTTTTT.

J is TRBJ2-3 and V is TRBV19, with 8 bases that match TRBD1. CDR3 length: 14 amino acids. The V segment lost 4 bases and the J segment 6 bases; nucleotides outside the gene matches: 6. CDR1 and CDR2 (germline): LNHDA, SQIVND (reference sequence). Written as DNA, the CDR3 is TGTGCCAGTAGTAATGCCAGGGGGCTGGATACGCAGTATTTT. Encoded protein: CASSNARGLDTQYF.

The rearrangement links TRBV28 to TRBJ2-5; no clear D gene. V lost 1 base, J lost 3 bases, and 6 bases lay in between. In germline, CDR1 is MDHEN, CDR2 SYDVKM. This CDR3 spans 13 amino acids. CDR3 amino acids: CASSLYYKETQYF. DNA for the CDR3: TGTGCCAGCAGTTTATACTATAAAGAGACCCAGTACTTC.

The chain links TRBV9 to TRBJ2-2; D remains ambiguous. Trimming pared 2 bases from V and 4 bases from J, leaving 9 bases between. The CDR3 contains 14 residues. From germline, CDR1 is SGDLS and CDR2 YYNGEE. CDR3 coding DNA: TGTGCCAGCAGCGTTGGCGGTTTCACCGGGGAGCTGTTTTTT. The encoded protein is CASSVGGFTGELFF. Full variable domain (remainder filled in from reference TRBV9 and TRBJ2-2): DSGVTQTPKHLITATGQRVTLRCSPRSGDLSVYWYQQSLDQGLQFLIQYYNGEERAKGNILERFSAQQFPDLHSELNLSSLELGDSALYFCASSVGGFTGELFFGEGSRLTVL.

The rearrangement joins TRBV6-5 to TRBJ2-3; D remains ambiguous. V was trimmed by 0 bases and J by 1 base, leaving 11 bases between them. CDR3 size: 16 residues. From germline, CDR1 is MNHEY and CDR2 SVGAGI. The CDR3 spells CASSYSRGFGTDTQYF. CDR3 DNA sequence: TGTGCCAGCAGTTACTCGAGAGGATTTGGCACAGATACGCAGTATTTT.

The V gene is TRBV5-5, the J gene TRBJ2-2; 9 bases are a match to TRBD1. There are 18 residues in the CDR3. The germline gives CDR1 SGHKS, CDR2 YYEKEE (reference sequence). The V and J ends lost 1 base and 0 bases, in that order; junction bases with no gene match: 7. CDR3 sequence (DNA): TGTGCCAGCAGCTTGTCTTCCTGGACAGGGGCGAACACCGGGGAGCTGTTTTTT. Translated: CASSLSSWTGANTGELFF. The whole variable domain, remainder taken from reference TRBV5-5 and TRBJ2-2, is DAGVTQSPTHLIKTRGQQVTLRCSPISGHKSVSWYQQVLGQGPQFIFQYYEKEERGRGNFPDRFSARQFPNYSSELNVNALLLGDSALYLCASSLSSWTGANTGELFFGEGSRLTVL.

This clone was observed a few times. This same CDR3 is encoded by further DNA sequences in the sample. The J gene is TRBJ1-2, the V gene TRBV5-4, with TRBD1 identical over 8 bases. The length of the CDR3 is 13 residues. After removal of 4 bases from V and 3 bases from J, the junction contained 2 bases not matched to a gene. The germline CDR1 and CDR2 sequences are SGHNT and YYREEE (reference sequence). The CDR3 loop is CASSLTGDYGYTF. DNA for the CDR3: TGTGCCAGCAGCCTGACAGGGGACTATGGCTACACCTTC.

The chain has TRBV4-1 and TRBJ2-7; possible D gene TRBD1, 5 bases. Germline V CDR1 and CDR2: MGHRA, YSYEKL. The CDR3 spans 16 residues. Trimming removed 5 bases at V and 1 base at J, with 18 bases between. In nucleotides, the CDR3 is TGCGCCAGCAGCGAGGCCCCCAGGGCACCATCCTACGAGCAGTACTTC. It is translated as CASSEAPRAPSYEQYF.